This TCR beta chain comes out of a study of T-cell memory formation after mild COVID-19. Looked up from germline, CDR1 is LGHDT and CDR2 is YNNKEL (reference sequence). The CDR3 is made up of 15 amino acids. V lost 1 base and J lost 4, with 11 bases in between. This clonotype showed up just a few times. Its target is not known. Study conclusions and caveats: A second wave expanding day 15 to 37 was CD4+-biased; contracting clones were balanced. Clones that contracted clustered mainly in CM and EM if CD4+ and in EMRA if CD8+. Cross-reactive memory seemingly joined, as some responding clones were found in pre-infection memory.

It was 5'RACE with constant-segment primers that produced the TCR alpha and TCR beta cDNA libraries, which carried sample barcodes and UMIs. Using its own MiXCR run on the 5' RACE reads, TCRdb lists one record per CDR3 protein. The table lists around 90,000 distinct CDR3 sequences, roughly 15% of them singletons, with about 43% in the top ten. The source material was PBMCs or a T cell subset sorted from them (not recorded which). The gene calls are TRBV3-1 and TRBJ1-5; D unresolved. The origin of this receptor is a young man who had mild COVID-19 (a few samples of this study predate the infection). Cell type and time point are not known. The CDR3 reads CASSQAMDGNQPQHF. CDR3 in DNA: TGTGCCAGCAGCCAAGCTATGGACGGAAATCAGCCCCAGCATTTT.